This TCR beta chain came from a study of blood T cell repertoires in COVID-19. Study-wide background: Specimens from acute and convalescent COVID-19 originated in the United States, Italy and Spain.

The protocol was immunoSEQ multiplex PCR, while the TCRdb copy is restricted to in-frame clones and leaves out a portion. The table has roughly 110,000 clones, approximately 80% seen once. V dropped 4 bases and J dropped 0 bases, with 9 bases sitting between them. The CDR3 has 15 amino acids. Germline lookup yields CDR1 MRHNA and CDR2 SNTAGT. The V and J genes are TRBV6-4 and TRBJ2-2, with TRBD1 as a possible D gene (6 bases). Material: peripheral blood. The TCR sequence derives from a woman between 35 and 50 years old with acute or convalescent COVID-19. CDR3 region: CASSVGTTNTGELFF. CDR3 nucleotide sequence: TGTGCCAGCAGTGTTGGGACAACGAACACCGGGGAGCTGTTTTTT.